Sequencing of this T cell receptor (beta chain) was carried out in a study of shared clonotypes between healthy human individuals. Assay used: immunoSEQ multiplex PCR; TCRdb lists only in-frame clones, some missing. The sample consists of about 2.3 million clones, around 90% of them appearing once. The germline V gene encodes CDR1 SQVTM and CDR2 ANQGSEA. This CDR3 comprises 12 residues. Deletions cut 7 bases from V and 0 bases from J, with 6 bases between. The sequencing input was naive CD4+ T cells from PBMCs. Indicated subset: CD45RA+ positively selected. This TCR derives from a young man in good health. Some clones in this sample may be carry-over from other donors' samples. The genes are TRBV29-1 and TRBJ1-4; D gene unclear. CDR3 residues: CSAGATNEKLFF. CDR3 DNA: TGCAGCGCCGGAGCAACTAATGAAAAACTGTTTTTT. The variable domain in full, with the rest retrieved from reference TRBV29-1 and TRBJ1-4, is SAVISQKPSRDICQRGTSLTIQCQVDSQVTMMFWYRQQPGQSLTLIATANQGSEATYESGFVIDKFPISRPNLTFSTLTVSNMSPEDSSIYLCSAGATNEKLFFGSGTQLSVL.